A selection of T cell receptor beta chains follows, all from one sample in a study of CD8+ T cells in alopecia areata. Profiled with immunoSEQ multiplex PCR; TCRdb holds only in-frame clones, not every one. The data show around 190,000 clones, 60% seen once. Material: CD4+ T cells sorted from blood, obtained at week 24, from a patient treated with tofacitinib. These receptors all come from a human donor with alopecia areata. CDR3s include the opening cysteine and the closing phenylalanine or tryptophan. Each record gives: J gene, clone size, V gene, D gene, CDR3 DNA, CDR3 protein. D genes are given only for firm matches. Clone size is stated in some rows and not others, as once, few, many or a class when expanded.

>TRBJ2-3|-|TRBV9|-
TGTGCCAGCAGCTCCGAACCCCCCCCAGATACGCAGTATTTT
CASSSEPPPDTQYF
>TRBJ1-2|-|TRBV20-1|-
TGCAGTGCGACCCTCGGAGGGCGGTACACCTTC
CSATLGGRYTF
>TRBJ1-1|-|TRBV7-8|-
TGTGCCAGCAGCTTAGTGCAGGGCGGCACTGAAGCTTTCTTT
CASSLVQGGTEAFF
>TRBJ1-3|-|TRBV30|-
TGTGCCCGCCTCGGAAGCTCTGGAAACACCATATATTTT
CARLGSSGNTIYF
>TRBJ2-3|few|TRBV14|-
TGTGCCAGCAGCCACCTAGGAGATACGCAGTATTTT
CASSHLGDTQYF
>TRBJ2-2|-|TRBV4-3|-
TGCGCCAGCAGCCAAGACACCCACGGGGAGCTGTTTTTT
CASSQDTHGELFF
>TRBJ1-2|-|TRBV6-5|TRBD1
TGTGCCAGCAGCCACGGACAGGATGGCTACACCTTC
CASSHGQDGYTF
>TRBJ1-2|-|TRBV25-1|-
TGTGCCAGCAGTGAACAAGGCCCCGGATCCTATGGCTACACCTTC
CASSEQGPGSYGYTF
>TRBJ1-5|few|TRBV29-1|TRBD1
TGCAGCGTTGCCGGGACAGGGGCTCAGCCCCAGCATTTT
CSVAGTGAQPQHF
>TRBJ2-1|-|TRBV5-6|-
TGTGCCAGCAGTTTAAGGACCCGCCCTGAGCAGTTCTTC
CASSLRTRPEQFF
>TRBJ1-4|-|TRBV30|-
TGTGCCTGGAGTGTAGCCGAGGTTTATGAAAAACTGTTTTTT
CAWSVAEVYEKLFF
>TRBJ2-1|-|TRBV2|-
TGTGCCAGCAGTCTATCAGGGGTGGGCAATGAGCAGTTCTTC
CASSLSGVGNEQFF
>TRBJ1-6|few|TRBV2|-
TGTGCCAGCAAATCGACAAGTTCCATGTCACCCCTCCACTTT
CASKSTSSMSPLHF
>TRBJ2-5|-|TRBV5-1|TRBD2
TGCGCCAGCAGCCTACGGACTAGCGGGGGAGAGACCCAGTACTTC
CASSLRTSGGETQYF
>TRBJ2-3|few|TRBV5-1|-
TGCGCCAGCAGCTTGGGAGTAGGGACTGGAACAGATACGCAGTATTTT
CASSLGVGTGTDTQYF
>TRBJ1-1|many|TRBV6-5|-
TGTGCCAGCAGTTACGTGGGGACTAGTGAAGCTTTCTTT
CASSYVGTSEAFF
>TRBJ2-3|-|TRBV29-1|-
TGCAGCGTTGTCCGAGAGCAGGATACGCAGTATTTT
CSVVREQDTQYF
>TRBJ1-1|-|TRBV29-1|-
TGCAGCGCCGCCCTAGGTCTCCGCACTGAAGCTTTCTTT
CSAALGLRTEAFF
>TRBJ2-3|few|TRBV5-1|-
TGCGCCAGCAGCTCCCCCGGGACCAGAAGTAGCACAGATACGCAGTATTTT
CASSSPGTRSSTDTQYF
>TRBJ1-2|-|TRBV29-1|TRBD1
TGCAGCGTTGAAACGACAGGGATGGGCTATGGCTACACCTTC
CSVETTGMGYGYTF
>TRBJ2-5|-|TRBV30|-
TGTGCCTGGAACAGCGGTACCTACCAAGAGACCCAGTACTTC
CAWNSGTYQETQYF
>TRBJ2-4|few|TRBV11-2|TRBD1
TGTGCCAGCAGCTTAGATAGACAGGGAATGCACTTC
CASSLDRQGMHF
>TRBJ2-1|-|TRBV11-2|TRBD2
TGTGCCAGCAGCTTAGTGCGGGGGGCCTACAATGAGCAGTTCTTC
CASSLVRGAYNEQFF
>TRBJ2-2|-|TRBV27|-
TGTGCCAGCAGTTTAGGGGGGATCTCCGGGGAGCCGTTTTTT
CASSLGGISGEPFF
>TRBJ2-3|-|TRBV5-1|-
TGCGCCAGCAGCTTGATGCAGGGCGGTGCAGATACGCAGTATTTT
CASSLMQGGADTQYF
>TRBJ1-1|-|TRBV10-3|-
TGTGCCACTCTTGGGTTGAACACTGAAGCTTTCTTT
CATLGLNTEAFF
>TRBJ1-1|-|TRBV5-1|-
TGCGCCAGCAGCTTGGATCTGGGTCCCACTGAAGCTTTCTTT
CASSLDLGPTEAFF
>TRBJ2-7|-|TRBV4-3|-
TGCGCCAGCAGCCAAGATAGGAACGAGCAGTACTTC
CASSQDRNEQYF
>TRBJ1-5|few|TRBV5-6|-
TGTGCCAGCAGGTCGGGCCGGGGACGCAATCAGCCCCAGCATTTT
CASRSGRGRNQPQHF